These T cell receptor beta chains were read from a single sample in a study of long-term antiretroviral therapy in people with HIV. Sequenced by immunoSEQ multiplex PCR; TCRdb stores in-frame clones only, minus some. Of about 21,000 clones listed, less than 80% are singletons. The sample was unsorted PBMCs, taken 4.1 years after starting antiretroviral therapy. These receptors originate from a middle-aged woman with HIV. Both conserved end residues are part of each CDR3. D genes are given only for firm matches. Size values are once, few and many counts, or a class for expanded clones, and some rows have none.

clone_size j_call d_call cdr3_length v_call cdr3_nt cdr3_aa
. TRBJ2-7 . 13 TRBV5-1 TGCGCCAGCAGCTTGGCTTATTCAGAAGAGCAGTACTTC CASSLAYSEEQYF
. TRBJ1-2 TRBD1 15 TRBV2 TGTGCCAGCAGTAACTTCGGACAGGGAGGCAATGGCTACACCTTC CASSNFGQGGNGYTF
. TRBJ2-7 . 13 TRBV7-8 TGTGCCAGCAGCTACGGTCCCTCCTACGAGCAGTACTTC CASSYGPSYEQYF
. TRBJ2-7 . 12 TRBV6-5 TGTGCCACCACAGGGTTCTCCTACGAGCAGTACTTC CATTGFSYEQYF
. TRBJ1-4 . 13 TRBV18 TGTGCCAGCTCCCAAGGAGTGGAGGAAAAACTGTTTTTT CASSQGVEEKLFF
. TRBJ1-2 . 14 TRBV4-3 TGCGCCAGCAGCTTCCAGGGTGGGGACTATGGCTACACCTTC CASSFQGGDYGYTF
. TRBJ2-5 . 15 TRBV4-3 TGCGCCAGCAGCCAAGAACCAGGGAGTTGGGAGACCCAGTACTTC CASSQEPGSWETQYF
few TRBJ2-2 TRBD1 15 TRBV6-6 TGTGCCAGCAGTTTAGGACAGGAGAACACCGGGGAGCTGTTTTTT CASSLGQENTGELFF
once TRBJ2-5 . 14 TRBV7-2 TGTGCCAGCAGCGCGAGGGACTTTGGCGAGACCCAGTACTTC CASSARDFGETQYF
. TRBJ2-1 TRBD2 17 TRBV18 TGTGCCAGCTCCCCAAACAGAGCGGGGACCTTAGGCAATGAGCAGTTCTTC CASSPNRAGTLGNEQFF
. TRBJ2-3 . 13 TRBV5-1 TGCGCCAGCGGGGAGCGGTTCACAGATACGCAGTATTTT CASGERFTDTQYF
medium-sized TRBJ1-2 TRBD1 15 TRBV2 TGTGCCAGCAGTGGGGGACAGGGCGGTGACTATGGCTACACCTTC CASSGGQGGDYGYTF
few TRBJ2-5 . 15 TRBV5-4 TGTGCCAGCAGCGGCAGAAATACTATCCAAGAGACCCAGTACTTC CASSGRNTIQETQYF
. TRBJ1-2 TRBD1 15 TRBV27 TGTGCCAGCAGTCCGAGAACCACAGGGGGCTATGGCTACACCTTC CASSPRTTGGYGYTF
. TRBJ2-1 TRBD2 17 TRBV7-2 TGTGCCAGCAGCTTCCGACTGCGGGGACTAGAGCAGGATGAGCAGTTCTTC CASSFRLRGLEQDEQFF
. TRBJ2-7 TRBD1 14 TRBV27 TGTGCCAGCAGTCGGACAGGGGGATCCTACGAGCAGTACTTC CASSRTGGSYEQYF
. TRBJ1-4 TRBD1 15 TRBV6-5 TGTGCCAGCAGCCGGGGACAGGGGGCAGGTGAAAAACTGTTTTTT CASSRGQGAGEKLFF
. TRBJ2-7 . 14 TRBV6-6 TGTGCCAGCAGTTACCCGGGCAGCTCCTACGAGCAGTACTTC CASSYPGSSYEQYF
. TRBJ2-2 . 15 TRBV4-3 TGCGCCAGCAGCCAAGAATGGGTTTTTCCCGGGGAGCTGTTTTTT CASSQEWVFPGELFF
. TRBJ2-3 . 15 TRBV7-6 TGTGCCAGCAGCTACGACCCGATTAGCACAGATACGCAGTATTTT CASSYDPISTDTQYF
. TRBJ2-7 TRBD2 15 TRBV5-1 TGCGCCAGCAGCTTGGTTCGGGGGGGGCTCTACGAGCAGTACTTC CASSLVRGGLYEQYF
. TRBJ2-3 . 13 TRBV2 TGTGCCAGCAGTGAAGATGTTGCAGATACGCAGTATTTT CASSEDVADTQYF
. TRBJ2-2 . 14 TRBV15 TGTGCCACCAGCGTTACGCCGGCCACCGGGGAGCTGTTTTTT CATSVTPATGELFF
few TRBJ2-5 . 16 TRBV6-1 TGTGCCAGCAGTGAACACGGGTTGCAGCGATCCGAGACCCAGTACTTC CASSEHGLQRSETQYF
. TRBJ2-1 . 11 TRBV30 TGTGCCTGGAGTGTATCCAATGAGCAGTTCTTC CAWSVSNEQFF
. TRBJ1-4 . 13 TRBV19 TGTGCCAGTAGGATTGCAACTAATGAAAAACTGTTTTTT CASRIATNEKLFF
. TRBJ1-1 . 14 TRBV6-5 TGTGCCAGCTCTCGACCCCAGCCTGGTAATGAAGCTTTCTTT CASSRPQPGNEAFF
. TRBJ2-1 TRBD2 15 TRBV2 TGTGCCAGCAGTGTTCAAGCGGGAGGGTTGAATGAGCAGTTCTTC CASSVQAGGLNEQFF
. TRBJ1-2 TRBD1 13 TRBV25-1 TGTGCCAGCAGTGGGACAGGGAAAGGTGGCTACACCTTC CASSGTGKGGYTF
. TRBJ1-5 TRBD1 16 TRBV18 TGTGCCAGCTCACCGGACAGGGCGGATAGCAATCAGCCCCAGCATTTT CASSPDRADSNQPQHF
. TRBJ1-2 TRBD1 17 TRBV4-2 TGTGCCAGCAGCCAGACAGGGGGCCTATCCCCAGGCTATGGCTACACCTTC CASSQTGGLSPGYGYTF
. TRBJ1-3 . 19 TRBV11-2 TGTGCCAGCAGCCCGGACGGGAGATCCTCGGGATTATCTGGAAACACCATATATTTT CASSPDGRSSGLSGNTIYF
. TRBJ2-5 TRBD2 15 TRBV30 TGTGCCTGGAACCTTAAAAGCGGGAGCGGCGAGACCCAGTACTTC CAWNLKSGSGETQYF
. TRBJ2-5 . 12 TRBV11-3 TGTGCCAGCAGCTTTCTAGGAAGGACCCAGTACTTC CASSFLGRTQYF
. TRBJ2-7 . 17 TRBV7-6 TGTGCCAGCAGCTTGAAGACCTCCGGGTCTCCGTCGGGCGAGCAGTACTTC CASSLKTSGSPSGEQYF
. TRBJ1-1 . 14 TRBV6-1 TGTGCCAGCAGGAGGGTAGGAGGGGCCACTGAAGCTTTCTTT CASRRVGGATEAFF
once TRBJ2-1 TRBD2 17 TRBV4-1 TGCGCCAGCAGCCAAGATCCCACTAGCGGGAGTTTGGATGAGCAGTTCTTC CASSQDPTSGSLDEQFF
. TRBJ1-1 . 14 TRBV19 TGTGCCAGTAGTATTGGCGGGGGGCCCACTGAAGCTTTCTTT CASSIGGGPTEAFF
. TRBJ2-7 . 15 TRBV15 TGTGCCACCAGCAGAGGAAGAGAAGGGCTCTACGAGCAGTACTTC CATSRGREGLYEQYF
. TRBJ1-5 . 14 TRBV6-6 TGTGCCAGCAGTTCTCTGGGGGTAAATCAGCCCCAGCATTTT CASSSLGVNQPQHF
. TRBJ2-7 . 12 TRBV30 TGTGCCTGGAGCCACAGGGTGGGGGAGCAGTACTTC CAWSHRVGEQYF
. TRBJ2-1 TRBD2 14 TRBV2 TGTGCCAGCAGTACAGCGGGGGCGAACAATGAGCAGTTCTTC CASSTAGANNEQFF
few TRBJ2-1 . 14 TRBV7-9 TGTGCCAGCAGCCTGACTAGTCAAATCAATGAGCAGTTCTTC CASSLTSQINEQFF
. TRBJ2-2 TRBD2 16 TRBV11-2 TGTGCCAGCAGCGAGAGGCCTAGCGGGGGGACCGGGGAGCTGTTTTTT CASSERPSGGTGELFF